The sequence of this TCR beta chain was determined in a study of CD8 T cells in Susac syndrome. It was healthy donors who served as the controls, matched for age and sex. With 7 bases removed from V and 3 bases from J, the gap between germline ends came to 19 bases. This CDR3 is built from 15 residues. Study-level findings and limits: Acknowledgment was made by the study that its TCR sequencing and HLA analysis involved a relatively small number of individuals.

Random hexamers were used to reverse transcribe an amount of roughly 0.5 to 1 ug RNA. Across 54 Vbeta and 13 Jbeta, TCR beta CDR3 was amplified with immunoSEQ multiplex PCR. Each CDR3 protein gets one entry after TCRdb re-called the immunoSEQ multiplex PCR reads with MiXCR. The data contain approximately 100,000 distinct CDR3 sequences, approximately 96% of them seen just once; the ten biggest clones take up 0.09% to 0.1%. This clonotype is a singleton in its sample. Its antigen is as yet unknown. The J gene is TRBJ2-7, the V gene TRBV6-7; D perhaps matches TRBD2 (5 bases). TRBV6-7 is identified as an open reading frame with a role that is uncertain. What was sequenced was CD4+ T cells from PBMCs. This sequence was found in a human donor in good health. The CDR3 DNA reads TGTGCCAGCACCTCCGGGGTGCCAAAGGGCTACGAGCAGTACTTC. Its protein product is CASTSGVPKGYEQYF.